This T cell receptor (beta chain) was identified during a study of neoadjuvant anti-PD-1 for oral cavity cancer. Study in general: Patients without progression got a fourth dose around day 43.

The sample's time point: after neoadjuvant nivolumab, at surgical resection. Profiling relied on immunoSEQ multiplex PCR, and the TCRdb table lists in-frame clones only, not all of them. Of some 40,000 clones listed, about 36% are singletons. Study results and limitations: Higher pretreatment Treg/Th17 ratios tracked higher pretreatment blood clonality.

Worth noting for this clone: Its specificity is not known.

V gave up 4 bases and J gave up 4 bases; unmatched junction bases: 11. Germline values: CDR1 SGDLS, CDR2 YYNGEE. The CDR3 runs to 15 residues. The rearrangement links TRBV9 to TRBJ2-7, with 7 bases lining up with TRBD1. The sequences come from tumor tissue, collected after nivolumab (anti-PD-1) treatment. This sequence was found in a person aged 40-85 years with oral cavity squamous cell carcinoma. The CDR3 DNA reads as TGTGCCAGCAGCCCTCTCTCCGGGACAGAATACGAGCAGTACTTC. Its protein is CASSPLSGTEYEQYF.